These 18 T cell receptor beta chains originate from one sample sequenced in a study of blood T cell repertoires in COVID-19. Produced via immunoSEQ multiplex PCR; TCRdb's table is partial and in-frame only. The sample lists fewer than 200,000 clones, over 65% occurring once. Input material: peripheral blood. The receptors come from a woman older than 75 with acute or convalescent COVID-19.

There are many counts of this clone. The chain carries TRBV30 and TRBJ2-7; D is ambiguous. Trimming removed 0 bases at V and 2 bases at J, with 11 bases between. The CDR3 is made up of 14 amino acids. The germline CDR1 and CDR2 sequences are GTSNPN and SVGIG (reference sequence). Here the CDR3 DNA reads TGTGCCTGGAGTGTAATGGCTTCGACCTACGAGCAGTACTTC. Its translation is CAWSVMASTYEQYF.

This chain connects TRBV19 to TRBJ1-1; 8 bases line up with TRBD1. CDR1 and CDR2 (germline): LNHDA, SQIVND (reference sequence). The length of the CDR3 is 12 residues. Trimming took 5 bases from V and 7 from J; bases not matched to a gene: 3. The CDR3 DNA reads TGTGCCAGTAGTCAACAGGGGGGTGAAGCTTTCTTT. This translates into CASSQQGGEAFF. Full variable domain (rest looked up from reference TRBV19 and TRBJ1-1): DGGITQSPKYLFRKEGQNVTLSCEQNLNHDAMYWYRQDPGQGLRLIYYSQIVNDFQKGDIAEGYSVSREKKESFPLTVTSAQKNPTAFYLCASSQQGGEAFFGQGTRLTVV.

The chain has TRBV5-5 and TRBJ1-1; 10 positions agree with TRBD1. The V segment lost 1 base and the J segment 11 bases; nucleotides outside the gene matches: 8. CDR3 size: 14 residues. The germline V gene has CDR1 SGHKS and CDR2 YYEKEE (reference sequence). CDR3 region: CASSLLRQGALAFF. CDR3 DNA: TGTGCCAGCAGCTTGCTCCGACAGGGGGCACTCGCTTTCTTT.

J is TRBJ1-6 and V is TRBV10-1; D may be TRBD1 (6 bases). The germline V gene has CDR1 WNHNN and CDR2 SYGVQD (reference sequence). The CDR3 is 13 residues long. The V end lost 5 bases, the J end lost 13 bases, and 15 bases lay between the germline ends. CDR3: CASSIQGSAPLHF. The CDR3 DNA reads as TGCGCCAGCAGTATACAGGGTTCGGCGCCCCTCCACTTT.

This chain joins TRBV20-1 and TRBJ2-5, with D hard to call. The CDR3 has 12 amino acids. Germline CDR1 reads DFQATT; CDR2 reads SNEGSKA (reference sequence). The germline V and J ends were trimmed by 3 bases and 1 base, with 6 bases remaining between them. CDR3 nucleotides: TGCAGTGCTAGTAACAGCCAAGAGACCCAGTACTTC. Its protein product is CSASNSQETQYF.

The J gene is TRBJ1-1, the V gene TRBV27, with D perhaps TRBD1 (5 bases). Germline V CDR1 and CDR2: MNHEY, SMNVEV (reference sequence). V was trimmed by 0 bases and J by 0 bases, leaving 8 bases between them. The CDR3 loop spans 15 amino acids. The CDR3: CASSLSPGMNTEAFF. In DNA, the CDR3 is TGTGCCAGCAGTTTATCTCCAGGGATGAACACTGAAGCTTTCTTT.

The J gene is TRBJ2-3, the V gene TRBV6-5; TRBD2 is a possible D gene (5 bases). This CDR3 comprises 16 residues. Between the trimmed V and J ends, which lost 0 bases and 2 bases, there was a span of 12 bases. Germline CDR1 reads MNHEY; CDR2 reads SVGAGI. For the CDR3, the DNA is TGTGCCAGCAGTTACTCCCGGACTGGAATCACAGATACGCAGTATTTT. This codes for CASSYSRTGITDTQYF.

This sequence joins TRBV5-1 and TRBJ1-1; no clear D gene. V was clipped by 1 base and J by 0 bases, with 10 bases between them. The V gene's germline CDR1 is SGHRS and CDR2 YFSETQ. The CDR3 covers 15 residues. CDR3: CASSLNQMVNTEAFF. The CDR3 DNA reads TGCGCCAGCAGCTTGAATCAGATGGTGAACACTGAAGCTTTCTTT.

By share, this clone counts as medium-sized. The J gene is TRBJ1-2, the V gene TRBV5-1; 7 bases match TRBD1. V shed 4 bases, J shed 3 bases, and the junction held 6 bases outside the gene matches. The CDR3 runs 14 residues. CDR1 is SGHRS and CDR2 is YFSETQ in the germline V gene. The CDR3 nucleotides read TGCGCCAGCAGCATCACCGGGACAGACTATGGCTACACCTTC. The encoded protein is CASSITGTDYGYTF.

This chain joins TRBV24-1 and TRBJ2-1; 11 bases fit TRBD1. The germline V gene encodes CDR1 KGHDR and CDR2 SFDVKD. CDR3 length: 15 residues. J gave up 9 bases and V 3 bases, and 6 bases lay outside the gene matches. The DNA of the CDR3 is TGTGCCACCAGTGATCCGGGACAGGGGGACTCTGAGCAGTTCTTC. It encodes CATSDPGQGDSEQFF.

In its sample, this clone was seen once. J is TRBJ2-1 and V is TRBV5-1; 15 bases line up with TRBD2. V was clipped by 4 bases and J by 1 base; unmatched bases: 12. The CDR3 extends over 20 amino acids. In germline, CDR1 is SGHRS, CDR2 YFSETQ. The CDR3 region is CASSLLPPGLAGGSYNEQFF. The CDR3 DNA is TGCGCCAGCAGCCTGCTCCCCCCGGGACTAGCGGGAGGATCCTACAATGAGCAGTTCTTC.

This clone was detected only a few times. J is TRBJ2-7 and V is TRBV21-1; no check of the table's D call, TRBD1, against the DNA was made. TRBV21-1 is shown as a pseudogene. This CDR3 is 16 amino acids long. This CDR3 reads CASSKPTGGSVYEQYF. For the CDR3, the DNA is TGTGCCAGCAGCAAGCCCACAGGGGGAAGTGTGTACGAGCAGTACTTC.

The chain combines TRBV6-2 or TRBV6-3 with TRBJ2-1; 8 positions match TRBD2. Germline loops: CDR1 MNHEY, CDR2 SVGEGT. V lost 7 bases to trimming and J lost 4 bases; unmatched junction nucleotides: 9. This CDR3 contains 15 residues. CDR3 amino acids: CASTPAGASYNEQFF. CDR3 bases: TGTGCCAGCACCCCAGCGGGAGCTTCGTACAATGAGCAGTTCTTC.

The chain joins TRBV5-1 to TRBJ2-5, with 10 bases aligning to TRBD2. This CDR3 contains 14 residues. Germline lookup yields CDR1 SGHRS and CDR2 YFSETQ. V lost 4 bases to trimming and J lost 10 bases; unmatched junction nucleotides: 10. CDR3 amino acids: CASSSATSGLVQYF. CDR3 nucleotide sequence: TGCGCCAGCAGCAGTGCGACTAGCGGGTTGGTCCAGTACTTC. Drawing the rest from reference TRBV5-1 and TRBJ2-5, the complete variable domain is KAGVTQTPRYLIKTRGQQVTLSCSPISGHRSVSWYQQTPGQGLQFLFEYFSETQRNKGNFPGRFSGRQFSNSRSEMNVSTLELGDSALYLCASSSATSGLVQYFGPGTRLLVL.

The V call is TRBV28, the J call TRBJ2-1; 9 bases agree with TRBD1. Germline V gene data show CDR1 as MDHEN and CDR2 as SYDVKM. V gave up 3 bases and J gave up 8 bases; unmatched junction bases: 8. The CDR3 totals 15 residues. The CDR3 DNA reads TGTGCCAGCAGTTTTCCGGGACAGGGAGCCCATGAGCAGTTCTTC. The encoded protein is CASSFPGQGAHEQFF.

The chain carries TRBV5-4 and TRBJ2-5; TRBD2 matches at 7 bases. Trimming removed 0 bases from V and 5 bases from J; junction bases left unmatched: 10. The CDR3 has 16 amino acids. Germline V gene sequence: CDR1 SGHNT, CDR2 YYREEE (reference sequence). CDR3 amino acids: CASSLAGAGAPETQYF. The CDR3 DNA reads TGTGCCAGCAGCTTGGCCGGGGCGGGAGCGCCCGAGACCCAGTACTTC.

This clone was observed a few times. The rearrangement links TRBV18 to TRBJ1-1; no reliable D call. The CDR3 is 12 residues long. In germline, CDR1 is KGHSH, CDR2 LQKENI. Trimming removed 1 base from V and 7 bases from J, with 7 bases in between. CDR3 sequence (DNA): TGTGCCAGCTCACCACTAGAGAGTGAAGCTTTCTTT. Its translation: CASSPLESEAFF. Combining the CDR3 with reference TRBV18 and TRBJ1-1 gives the whole variable domain NAGVMQNPRHLVRRRGQEARLRCSPMKGHSHVYWYRQLPEEGLKFMVYLQKENIIDESGMPKERFSAEFPKEGPSILRIQQVVRGDSAAYFCASSPLESEAFFGQGTRLTVV.

This chain connects TRBV6-6 to TRBJ2-5, with a tentative D call TRBD1 (6 bases). The CDR3 runs to 14 residues. The germline V gene encodes CDR1 MNHNY and CDR2 SVGAGI (reference sequence). Trimming took 5 bases from V and 4 from J, leaving 14 bases between them. This CDR3 reads CASSGSGAGETQYF. In DNA, the CDR3 is TGTGCCAGCAGTGGATCAGGGGCCGGAGAGACCCAGTACTTC.